This T cell receptor beta chain comes out of a study of response to subunit inactivated influenza vaccine. Study findings and constraints: The authors suggested that few new T cells are recruited per seasonal influenza vaccination.

TCRdb used MiXCR to reprocess the RT-PCR reads, holding one entry per CDR3 protein. Here the sample spans about 530,000 distinct CDR3 sequences, roughly 12% being singletons. This clonotype was counted a few times. What it binds is not known. Trimming cost V 7 bases and J 9 bases; bases outside gene matches: 8. The CDR3 is 13 residues long. Germline values: CDR1 DFQATT, CDR2 SNEGSKA (reference sequence). The material was PBMCs from blood, obtained on the day of vaccination. This rearrangement joins TRBV20-1 to TRBJ1-6, with 8 bases aligning to TRBD1. This TCR was recovered from a man aged 45-65 years who received an inactivated influenza vaccine. This CDR3 is CSGYTGGSSPLHF. CDR3 bases: TGCAGTGGATACACAGGGGGTAGTTCACCCCTCCACTTT.